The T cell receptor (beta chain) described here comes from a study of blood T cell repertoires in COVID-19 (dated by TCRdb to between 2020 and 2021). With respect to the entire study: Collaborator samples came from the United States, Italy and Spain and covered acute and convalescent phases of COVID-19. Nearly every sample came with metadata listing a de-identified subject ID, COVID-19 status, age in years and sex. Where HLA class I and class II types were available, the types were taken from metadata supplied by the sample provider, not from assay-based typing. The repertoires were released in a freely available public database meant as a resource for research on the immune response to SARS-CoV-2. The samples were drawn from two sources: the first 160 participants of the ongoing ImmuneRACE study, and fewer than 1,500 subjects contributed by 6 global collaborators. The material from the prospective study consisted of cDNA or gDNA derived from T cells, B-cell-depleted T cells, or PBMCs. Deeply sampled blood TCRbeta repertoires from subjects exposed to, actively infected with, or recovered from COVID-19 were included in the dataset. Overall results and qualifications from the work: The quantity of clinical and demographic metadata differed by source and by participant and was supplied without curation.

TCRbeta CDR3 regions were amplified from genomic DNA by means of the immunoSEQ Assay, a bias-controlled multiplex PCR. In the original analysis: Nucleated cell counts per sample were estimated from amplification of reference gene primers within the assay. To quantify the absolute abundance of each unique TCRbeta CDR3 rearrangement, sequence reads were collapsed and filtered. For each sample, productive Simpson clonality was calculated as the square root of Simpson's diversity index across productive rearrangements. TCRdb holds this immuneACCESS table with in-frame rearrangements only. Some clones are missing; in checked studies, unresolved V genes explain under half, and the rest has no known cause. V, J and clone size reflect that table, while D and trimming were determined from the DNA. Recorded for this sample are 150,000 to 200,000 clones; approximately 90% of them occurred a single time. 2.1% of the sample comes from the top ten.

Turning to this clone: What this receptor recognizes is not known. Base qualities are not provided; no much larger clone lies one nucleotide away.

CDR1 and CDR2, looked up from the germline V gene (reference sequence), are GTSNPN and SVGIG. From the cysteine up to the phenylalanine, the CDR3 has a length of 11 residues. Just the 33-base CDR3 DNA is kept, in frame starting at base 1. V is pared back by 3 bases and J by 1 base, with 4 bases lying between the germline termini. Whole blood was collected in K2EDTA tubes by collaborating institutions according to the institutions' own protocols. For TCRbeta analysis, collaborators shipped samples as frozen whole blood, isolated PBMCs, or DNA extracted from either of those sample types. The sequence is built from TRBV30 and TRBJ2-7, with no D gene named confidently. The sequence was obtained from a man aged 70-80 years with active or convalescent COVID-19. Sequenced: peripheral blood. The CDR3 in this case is CAWSRSYEQYF. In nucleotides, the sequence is TGTGCCTGGAGCAGGTCCTACGAGCAGTACTTC.